Sequencing of this T cell receptor (beta chain) was carried out in a study of T-cell reconstitution after alpha-beta-depleted transplantation in children. Deletions cut 2 bases from V and 2 bases from J, with 10 bases between. The CDR3 runs 15 residues. Germline V gives CDR1 SGHRS, CDR2 YFSETQ. Unique molecular identifiers were built into the TCRbeta library. One entry per CDR3 protein, called by TCRdb with MiXCR from the PCR reads. This table holds approximately 1,000,000 distinct CDR3 sequences, roughly 31% found once. The source of this sequence is a boy in the first two years of life who had a stem cell transplant for SCID, so the T cells may come from the graft donor. The specimen was PBMCs, mostly from graft donor cells, collected 360 days after TCRalphabeta/CD19-depleted stem cell transplant. The chain is built from TRBV5-1 and TRBJ1-4, with D hard to call. The CDR3 reads CASSFFGGTNEKLFF. CDR3 DNA sequence: TGCGCCAGCAGCTTCTTCGGTGGGACTAATGAAAAACTGTTTTTT.